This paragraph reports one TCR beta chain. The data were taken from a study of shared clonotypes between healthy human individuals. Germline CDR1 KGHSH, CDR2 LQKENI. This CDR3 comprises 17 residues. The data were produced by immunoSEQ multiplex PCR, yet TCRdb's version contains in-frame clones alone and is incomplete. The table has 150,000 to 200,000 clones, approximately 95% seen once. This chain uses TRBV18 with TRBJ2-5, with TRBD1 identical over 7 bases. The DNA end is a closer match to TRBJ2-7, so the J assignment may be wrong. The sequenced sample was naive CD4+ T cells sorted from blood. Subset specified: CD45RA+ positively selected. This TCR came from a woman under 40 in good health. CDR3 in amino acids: CASSPLSDRVFPYEQYF. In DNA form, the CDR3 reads TGTGCCAGCTCACCACTTAGTGACAGGGTTTTTCCCTACGAGCAGTACTTC.